This TCR beta chain was observed in a study of blood T cell repertoires in COVID-19. There are a few counts of this clone. TCRdb's copy holds only in-frame clones and misses some; the assay was immunoSEQ multiplex PCR. This sample has 300,000 to 350,000 clones, with around 83% found just once. Germline V lookup: CDR1 SEHNR, CDR2 FQNEAQ (reference sequence). The CDR3 is made up of 13 amino acids. After removal of 7 bases from V and 10 bases from J, the junction contained 5 bases not matched to a gene. The clonotype was recovered from a young man with active or convalescent COVID-19. Sequences were obtained from peripheral blood. The chain employs TRBV7-9 and TRBJ1-6; 9 nucleotides align to TRBD1. The CDR3 protein is CASTRDRDSPLHF. In DNA form, the CDR3 reads TGTGCCAGCACCAGGGACAGGGACTCACCCCTCCACTTT.